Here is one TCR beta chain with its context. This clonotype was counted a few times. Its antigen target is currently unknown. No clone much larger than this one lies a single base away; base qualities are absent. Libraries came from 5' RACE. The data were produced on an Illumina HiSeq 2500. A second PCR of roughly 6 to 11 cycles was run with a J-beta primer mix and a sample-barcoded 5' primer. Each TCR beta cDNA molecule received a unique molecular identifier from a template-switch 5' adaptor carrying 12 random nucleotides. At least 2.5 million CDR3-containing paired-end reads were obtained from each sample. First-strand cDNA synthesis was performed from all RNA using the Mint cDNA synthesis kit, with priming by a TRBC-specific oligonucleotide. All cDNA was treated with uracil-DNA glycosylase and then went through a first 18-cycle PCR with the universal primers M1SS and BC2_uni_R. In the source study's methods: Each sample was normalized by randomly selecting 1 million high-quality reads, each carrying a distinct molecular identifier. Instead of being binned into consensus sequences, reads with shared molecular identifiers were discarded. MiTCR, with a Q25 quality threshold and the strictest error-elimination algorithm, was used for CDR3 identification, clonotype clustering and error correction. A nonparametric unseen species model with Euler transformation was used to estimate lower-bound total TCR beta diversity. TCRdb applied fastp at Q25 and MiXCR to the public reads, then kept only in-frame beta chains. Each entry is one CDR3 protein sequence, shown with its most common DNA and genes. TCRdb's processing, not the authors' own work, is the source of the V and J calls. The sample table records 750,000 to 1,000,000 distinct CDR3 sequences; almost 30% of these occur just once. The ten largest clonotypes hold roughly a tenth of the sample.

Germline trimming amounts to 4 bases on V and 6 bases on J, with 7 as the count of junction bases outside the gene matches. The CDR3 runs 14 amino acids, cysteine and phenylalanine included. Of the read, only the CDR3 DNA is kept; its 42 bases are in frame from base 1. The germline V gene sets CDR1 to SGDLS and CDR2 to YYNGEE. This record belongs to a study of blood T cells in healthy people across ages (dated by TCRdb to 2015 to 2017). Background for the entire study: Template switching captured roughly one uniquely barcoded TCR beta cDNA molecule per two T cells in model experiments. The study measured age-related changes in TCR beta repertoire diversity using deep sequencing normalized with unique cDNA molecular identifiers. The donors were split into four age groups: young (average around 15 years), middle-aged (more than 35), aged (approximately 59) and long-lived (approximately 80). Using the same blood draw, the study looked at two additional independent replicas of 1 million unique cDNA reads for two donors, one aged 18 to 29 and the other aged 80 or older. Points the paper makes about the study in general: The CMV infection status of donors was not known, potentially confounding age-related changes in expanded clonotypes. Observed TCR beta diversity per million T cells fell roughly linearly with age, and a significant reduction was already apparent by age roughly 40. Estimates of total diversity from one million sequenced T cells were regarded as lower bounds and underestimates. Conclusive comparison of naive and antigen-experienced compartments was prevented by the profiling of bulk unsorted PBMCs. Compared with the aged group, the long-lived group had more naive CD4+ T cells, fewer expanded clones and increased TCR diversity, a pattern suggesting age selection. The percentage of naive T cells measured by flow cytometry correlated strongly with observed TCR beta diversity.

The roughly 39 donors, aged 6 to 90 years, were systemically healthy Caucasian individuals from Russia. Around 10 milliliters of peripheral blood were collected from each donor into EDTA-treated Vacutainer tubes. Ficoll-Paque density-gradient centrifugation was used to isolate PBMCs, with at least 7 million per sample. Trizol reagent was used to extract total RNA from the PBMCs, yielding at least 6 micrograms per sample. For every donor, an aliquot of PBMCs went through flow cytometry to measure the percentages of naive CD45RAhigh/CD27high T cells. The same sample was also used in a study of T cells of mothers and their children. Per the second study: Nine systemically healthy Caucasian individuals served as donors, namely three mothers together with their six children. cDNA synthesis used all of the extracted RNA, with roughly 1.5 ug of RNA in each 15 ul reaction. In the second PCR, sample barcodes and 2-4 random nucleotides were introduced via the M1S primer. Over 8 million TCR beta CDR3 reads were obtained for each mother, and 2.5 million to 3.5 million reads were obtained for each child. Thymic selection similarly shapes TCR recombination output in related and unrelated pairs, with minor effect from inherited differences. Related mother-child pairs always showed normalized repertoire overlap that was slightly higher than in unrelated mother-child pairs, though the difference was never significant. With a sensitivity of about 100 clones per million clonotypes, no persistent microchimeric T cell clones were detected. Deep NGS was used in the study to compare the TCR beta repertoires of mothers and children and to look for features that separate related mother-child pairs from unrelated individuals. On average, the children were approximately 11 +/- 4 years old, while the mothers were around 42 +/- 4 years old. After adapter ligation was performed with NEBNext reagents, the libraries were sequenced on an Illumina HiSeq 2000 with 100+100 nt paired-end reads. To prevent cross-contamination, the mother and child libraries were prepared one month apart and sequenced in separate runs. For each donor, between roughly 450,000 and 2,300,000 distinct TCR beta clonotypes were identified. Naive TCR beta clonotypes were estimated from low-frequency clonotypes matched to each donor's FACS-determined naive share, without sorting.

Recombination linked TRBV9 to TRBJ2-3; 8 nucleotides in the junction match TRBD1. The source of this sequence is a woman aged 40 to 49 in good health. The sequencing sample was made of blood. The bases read TGTGCCAGCAGCATCCGGGACAGGACGGATACGCAGTATTTT. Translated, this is CASSIRDRTDTQYF.